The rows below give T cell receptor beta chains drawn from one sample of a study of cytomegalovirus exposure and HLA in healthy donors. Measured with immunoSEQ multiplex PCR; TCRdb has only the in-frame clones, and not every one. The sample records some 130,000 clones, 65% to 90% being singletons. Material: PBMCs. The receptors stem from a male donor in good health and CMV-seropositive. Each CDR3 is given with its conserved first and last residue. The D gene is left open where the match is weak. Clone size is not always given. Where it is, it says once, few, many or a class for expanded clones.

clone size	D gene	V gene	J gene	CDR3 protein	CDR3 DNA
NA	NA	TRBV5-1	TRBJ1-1	CASSRNSDTNTEAFF	TGCGCCAGCAGCCGAAATTCCGACACAAACACTGAAGCTTTCTTT
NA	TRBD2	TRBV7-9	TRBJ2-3	CASSLGTSGTPSTDTQYF	TGTGCCAGCAGCTTAGGGACTAGCGGGACTCCTAGCACAGATACGCAGTATTTT
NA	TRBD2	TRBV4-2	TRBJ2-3	CASSQDLRTSVYTDTQYF	TGTGCCAGCAGCCAAGATCTGCGGACTAGCGTATACACAGATACGCAGTATTTT
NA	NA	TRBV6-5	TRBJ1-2	CASSYSGDSNYGYTF	TGTGCCAGCAGTTACTCGGGCGATTCTAACTATGGCTACACCTTC
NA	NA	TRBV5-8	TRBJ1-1	CASSLTGSWDTEAFF	TGTGCCAGCAGCCTCACAGGGAGTTGGGACACTGAAGCTTTCTTT
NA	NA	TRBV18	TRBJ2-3	CASSPGSTDTQYF	TGTGCCAGCTCACCCGGGAGCACAGATACGCAGTATTTT
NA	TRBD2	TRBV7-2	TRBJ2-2	CASSFQLAASKSGELFF	TGTGCCAGCAGCTTTCAACTAGCGGCTTCCAAATCCGGGGAGCTGTTTTTT
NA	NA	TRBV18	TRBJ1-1	CASSPSGTDTEAFF	TGTGCCAGCTCACCGAGCGGGACGGACACTGAAGCTTTCTTT
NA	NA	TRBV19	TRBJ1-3	CASSIRPGTKSGNTIYF	TGTGCCAGTAGTATAAGGCCCGGGACAAAGTCTGGAAACACCATATATTTT
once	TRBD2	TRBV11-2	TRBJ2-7	CASSLVGTSGSYEQYF	TGTGCCAGCAGCTTAGTCGGGACTAGCGGGAGCTACGAGCAGTACTTC
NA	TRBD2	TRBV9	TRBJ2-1	CASSVGGGGRSSYNEQFF	TGTGCCAGCAGCGTAGGAGGTGGCGGGAGGAGCTCCTACAATGAGCAGTTCTTC
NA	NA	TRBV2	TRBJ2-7	CAIYGIDYEQYF	TGTGCCATTTACGGGATTGACTACGAGCAGTACTTC
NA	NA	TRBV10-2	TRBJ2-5	CASSEVGGAGETQYF	TGCGCCAGCAGTGAAGTAGGGGGGGCGGGGGAGACCCAGTACTTC
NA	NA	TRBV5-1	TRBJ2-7	CASSPVRDSLYEQYF	TGCGCCAGCAGTCCGGTTCGGGACTCTCTCTACGAGCAGTACTTC
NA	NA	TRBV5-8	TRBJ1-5	CASSVRDQPQHF	TGTGCCAGCAGCGTGAGGGATCAGCCCCAGCATTTT
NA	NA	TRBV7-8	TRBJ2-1	CASEGSSYNEQFF	TGTGCCAGTGAGGGTAGCTCCTACAATGAGCAGTTCTTC
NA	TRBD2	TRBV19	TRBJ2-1	CASSILISGGVEEQFF	TGTGCCAGTAGTATACTCATTAGCGGGGGCGTCGAGGAGCAGTTCTTC
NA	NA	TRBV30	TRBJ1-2	CAWSVVQGYGYTF	TGTGCCTGGAGTGTGGTACAGGGCTATGGCTACACCTTC
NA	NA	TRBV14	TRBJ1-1	CASSHAGKTEAFF	TGTGCCAGCAGCCACGCAGGGAAGACTGAAGCTTTCTTT
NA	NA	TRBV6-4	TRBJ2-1	CASSVGVGLNEQFF	TGTGCCAGCAGTGTCGGGGTAGGGCTCAATGAGCAGTTCTTC